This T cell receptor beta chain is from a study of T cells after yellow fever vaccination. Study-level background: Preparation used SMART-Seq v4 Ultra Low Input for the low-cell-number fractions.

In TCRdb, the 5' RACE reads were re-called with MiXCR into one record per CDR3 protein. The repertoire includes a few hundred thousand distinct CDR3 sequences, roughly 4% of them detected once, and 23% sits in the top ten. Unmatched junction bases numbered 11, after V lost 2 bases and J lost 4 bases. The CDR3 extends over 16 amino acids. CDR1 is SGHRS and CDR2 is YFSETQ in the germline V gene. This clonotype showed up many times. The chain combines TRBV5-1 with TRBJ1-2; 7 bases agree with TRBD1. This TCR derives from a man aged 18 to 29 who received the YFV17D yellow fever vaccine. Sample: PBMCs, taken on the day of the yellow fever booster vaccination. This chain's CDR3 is CASSFTPGQSLYGYTF. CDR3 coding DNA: TGCGCCAGCAGCTTTACTCCGGGACAGAGTCTCTATGGCTACACCTTC.